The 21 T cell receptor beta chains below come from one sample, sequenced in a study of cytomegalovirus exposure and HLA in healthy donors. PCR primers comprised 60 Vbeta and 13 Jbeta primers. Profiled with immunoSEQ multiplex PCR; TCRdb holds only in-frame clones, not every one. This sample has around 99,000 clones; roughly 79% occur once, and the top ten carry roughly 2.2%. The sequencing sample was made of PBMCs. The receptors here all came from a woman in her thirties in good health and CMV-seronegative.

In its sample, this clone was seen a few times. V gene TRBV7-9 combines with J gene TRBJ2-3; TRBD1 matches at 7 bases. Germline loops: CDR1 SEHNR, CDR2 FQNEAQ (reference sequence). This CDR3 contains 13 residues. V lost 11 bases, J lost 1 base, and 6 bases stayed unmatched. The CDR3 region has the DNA TGTGCCTCACAGGGGTCGGGCACAGATACGCAGTATTTT. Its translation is CASQGSGTDTQYF.

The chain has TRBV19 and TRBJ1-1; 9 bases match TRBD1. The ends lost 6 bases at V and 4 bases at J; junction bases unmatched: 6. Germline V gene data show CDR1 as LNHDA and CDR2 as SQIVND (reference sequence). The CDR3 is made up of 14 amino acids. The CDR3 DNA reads TGTGCCAGTAGCCAACAGGGGGCCGGCACTGAAGCTTTCTTT. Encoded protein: CASSQQGAGTEAFF.

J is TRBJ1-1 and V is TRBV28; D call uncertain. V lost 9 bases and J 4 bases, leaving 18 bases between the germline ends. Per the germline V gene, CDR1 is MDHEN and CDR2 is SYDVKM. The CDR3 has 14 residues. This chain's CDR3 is CARGIGEHGTEAFF. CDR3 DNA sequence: TGTGCCAGGGGTATTGGGGAGCACGGCACTGAAGCTTTCTTT.

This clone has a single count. The CDR3 region is CASSTTPGQGMNTEAFF. The CDR3 nucleotides are TGCGCCAGCAGCACTACCCCGGGACAGGGAATGAACACTGAAGCTTTCTTT. The chain carries TRBV5-1 and TRBJ1-1; 9 bases match TRBD1. Germline CDR1 and CDR2: SGHRS and YFSETQ. After removal of 4 bases from V and 0 bases from J, the junction contained 10 bases not matched to a gene. The CDR3 totals 17 residues.

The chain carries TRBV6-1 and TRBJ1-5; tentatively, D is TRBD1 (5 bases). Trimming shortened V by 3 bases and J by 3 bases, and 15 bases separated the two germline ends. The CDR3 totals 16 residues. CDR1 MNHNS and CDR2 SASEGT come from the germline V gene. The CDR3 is CASSETIRVYNQPQHF. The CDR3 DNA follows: TGTGCCAGCAGTGAGACGATCAGGGTTTACAATCAGCCCCAGCATTTT.

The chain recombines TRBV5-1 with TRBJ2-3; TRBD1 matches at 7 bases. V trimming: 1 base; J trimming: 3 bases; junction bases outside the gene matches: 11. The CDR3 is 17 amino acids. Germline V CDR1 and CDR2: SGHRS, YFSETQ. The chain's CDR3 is CASSLPTGIQGTDTQYF. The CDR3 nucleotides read TGCGCCAGCAGCTTGCCGACAGGGATACAAGGTACAGATACGCAGTATTTT.

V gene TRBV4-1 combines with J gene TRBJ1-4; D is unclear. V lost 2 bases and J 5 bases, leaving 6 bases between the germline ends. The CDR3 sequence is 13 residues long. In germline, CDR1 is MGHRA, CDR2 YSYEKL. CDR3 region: CASSQLGNEKLFF. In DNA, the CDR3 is TGCGCCAGCAGCCAACTCGGGAATGAAAAACTGTTTTTT.

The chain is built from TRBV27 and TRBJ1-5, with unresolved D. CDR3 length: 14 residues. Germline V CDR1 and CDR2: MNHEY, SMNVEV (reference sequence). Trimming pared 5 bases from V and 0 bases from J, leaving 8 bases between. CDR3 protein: CASSPTGSNQPQHF. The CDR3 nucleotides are TGTGCCAGCAGTCCGACGGGTAGCAATCAGCCCCAGCATTTT.

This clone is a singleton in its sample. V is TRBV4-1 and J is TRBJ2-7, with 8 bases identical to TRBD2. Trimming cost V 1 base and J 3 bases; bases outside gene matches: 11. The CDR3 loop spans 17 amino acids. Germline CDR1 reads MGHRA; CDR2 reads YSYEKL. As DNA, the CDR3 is TGCGCCAGCAGCCAAGGTGCGAGCGGGAGATCAGACTACGAGCAGTACTTC. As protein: CASSQGASGRSDYEQYF.

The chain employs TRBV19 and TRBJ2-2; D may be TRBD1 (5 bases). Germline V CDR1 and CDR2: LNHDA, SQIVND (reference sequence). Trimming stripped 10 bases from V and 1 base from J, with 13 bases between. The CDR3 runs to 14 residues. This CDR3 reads CATLPRVNTGELFF. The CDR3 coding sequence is TGTGCCACCCTGCCCAGGGTGAACACCGGGGAGCTGTTTTTT.

CDR3 in amino acids: CASSLTGGYNEQFF. DNA of the CDR3: TGTGCCAGCAGCTTAACGGGGGGATACAATGAGCAGTTCTTC. The chain is built from TRBV7-3 and TRBJ2-1, with D perhaps matching TRBD2 (6 bases). The CDR3 consists of 14 residues. CDR1 is SGHTA, CDR2 FQGTGA, per germline. Trimming removed 0 bases at V and 4 bases at J, with 7 bases between.

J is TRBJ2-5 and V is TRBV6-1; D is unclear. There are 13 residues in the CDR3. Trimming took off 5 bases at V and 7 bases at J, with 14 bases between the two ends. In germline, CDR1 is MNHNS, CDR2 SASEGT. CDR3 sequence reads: CASSTERGGTQYF. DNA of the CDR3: TGTGCCAGCAGTACTGAACGTGGTGGGACCCAGTACTTC.

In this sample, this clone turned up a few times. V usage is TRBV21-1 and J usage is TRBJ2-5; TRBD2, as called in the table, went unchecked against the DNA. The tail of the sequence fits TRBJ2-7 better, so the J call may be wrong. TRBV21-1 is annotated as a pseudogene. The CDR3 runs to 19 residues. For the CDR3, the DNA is TGTGCCAGCAGCAATGGGGGCAGGGTGTTAGCGGGAGGGATCGACGAGCAGTACTTC. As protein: CASSNGGRVLAGGIDEQYF.

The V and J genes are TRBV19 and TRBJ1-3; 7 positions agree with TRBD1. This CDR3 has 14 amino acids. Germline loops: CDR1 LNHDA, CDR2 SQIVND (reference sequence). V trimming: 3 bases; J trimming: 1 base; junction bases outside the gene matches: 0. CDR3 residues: CASSIRGSGNTIYF. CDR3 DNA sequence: TGTGCCAGTAGTATCAGGGGGTCTGGAAACACCATATATTTT.

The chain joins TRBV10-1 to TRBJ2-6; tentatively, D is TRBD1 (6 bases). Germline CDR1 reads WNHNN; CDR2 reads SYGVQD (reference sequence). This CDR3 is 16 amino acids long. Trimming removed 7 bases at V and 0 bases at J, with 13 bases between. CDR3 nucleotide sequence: TGCGCCAGCACCCTGGACAGCAACTCTGGGGCCAACGTCCTGACTTTC. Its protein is CASTLDSNSGANVLTF.

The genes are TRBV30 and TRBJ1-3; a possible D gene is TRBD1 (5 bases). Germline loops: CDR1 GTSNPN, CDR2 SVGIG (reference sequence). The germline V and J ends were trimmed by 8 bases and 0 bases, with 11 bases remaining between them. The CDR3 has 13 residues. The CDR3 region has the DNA TGTGCCCGCGGGGGATACTCTGGAAACACCATATATTTT. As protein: CARGGYSGNTIYF.

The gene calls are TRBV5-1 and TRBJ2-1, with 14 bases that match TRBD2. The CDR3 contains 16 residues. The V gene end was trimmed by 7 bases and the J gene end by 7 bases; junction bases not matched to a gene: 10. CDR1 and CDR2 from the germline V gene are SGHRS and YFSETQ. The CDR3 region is CASAREGLAGVNEQFF. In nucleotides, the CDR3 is TGCGCCAGCGCCAGAGAGGGACTAGCGGGAGTAAATGAGCAGTTCTTC.

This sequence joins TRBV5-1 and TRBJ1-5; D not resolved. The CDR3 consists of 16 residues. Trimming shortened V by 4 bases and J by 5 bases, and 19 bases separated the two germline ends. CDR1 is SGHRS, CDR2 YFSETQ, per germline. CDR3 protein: CASSPVRSGPDQPQHF. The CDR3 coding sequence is TGCGCCAGCAGCCCGGTCCGTTCGGGTCCTGATCAGCCCCAGCATTTT.

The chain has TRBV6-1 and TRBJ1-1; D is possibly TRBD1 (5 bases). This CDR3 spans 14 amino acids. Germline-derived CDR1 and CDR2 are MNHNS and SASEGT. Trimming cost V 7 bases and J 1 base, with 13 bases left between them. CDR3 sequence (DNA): TGTGCCAGCACCATGGGGGGGTCGAACACTGAAGCTTTCTTT. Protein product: CASTMGGSNTEAFF.

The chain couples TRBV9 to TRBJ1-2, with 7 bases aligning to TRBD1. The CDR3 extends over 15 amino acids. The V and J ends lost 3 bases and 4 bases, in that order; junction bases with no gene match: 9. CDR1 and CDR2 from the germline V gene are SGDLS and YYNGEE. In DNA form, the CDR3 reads TGTGCCAGCAGCGCCCAGACAGGGTACGGCTATGGCTACACCTTC. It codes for CASSAQTGYGYGYTF.

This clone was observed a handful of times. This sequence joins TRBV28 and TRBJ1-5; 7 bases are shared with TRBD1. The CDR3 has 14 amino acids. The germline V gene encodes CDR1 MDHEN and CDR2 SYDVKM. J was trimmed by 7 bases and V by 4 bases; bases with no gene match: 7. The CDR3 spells CASSSGPTGQPQHF. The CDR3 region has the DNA TGTGCCAGCAGTTCAGGCCCGACAGGGCAGCCCCAGCATTTT.